This TCR beta chain was profiled in a study of control samples from healthy donors and cancer patients. The germline CDR1 and CDR2 sequences are GTSNPN and SVGIG (reference sequence). CDR3 length: 15 amino acids. J lost 4 bases, V lost 4 bases, and 9 bases had no gene match. Profiled with immunoSEQ multiplex PCR; TCRdb holds only in-frame clones, not every one. The sample holds 68,000 or so clones, 83% seen once. This clone was observed a single time. The chain couples TRBV30 to TRBJ1-3; the match to TRBD1 covers 8 bases. This TCR was recovered from a man between 60 and 75 years old in good health. Sample: blood. CDR3 residues: CAWTHRGTWGNTIYF. The CDR3 bases are TGTGCCTGGACCCACAGGGGGACTTGGGGAAACACCATATATTTT.